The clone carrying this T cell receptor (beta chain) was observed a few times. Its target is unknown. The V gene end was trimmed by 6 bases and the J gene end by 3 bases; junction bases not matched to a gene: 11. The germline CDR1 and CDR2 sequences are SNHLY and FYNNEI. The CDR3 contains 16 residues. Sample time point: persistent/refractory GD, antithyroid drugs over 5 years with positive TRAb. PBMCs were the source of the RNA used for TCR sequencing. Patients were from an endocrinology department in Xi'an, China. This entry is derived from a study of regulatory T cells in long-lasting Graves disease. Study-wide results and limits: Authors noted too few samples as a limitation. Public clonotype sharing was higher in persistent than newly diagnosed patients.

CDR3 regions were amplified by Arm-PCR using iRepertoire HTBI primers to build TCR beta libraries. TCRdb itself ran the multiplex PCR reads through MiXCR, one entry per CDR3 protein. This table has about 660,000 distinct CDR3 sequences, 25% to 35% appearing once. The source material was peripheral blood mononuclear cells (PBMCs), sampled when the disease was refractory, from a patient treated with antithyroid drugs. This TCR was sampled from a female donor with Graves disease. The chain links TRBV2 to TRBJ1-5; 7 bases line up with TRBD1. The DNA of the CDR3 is TGTGCCAGCAGGATGGACAGGAGGTCGATCAATCAGCCCCAGCATTTT. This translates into CASRMDRRSINQPQHF.